The present T cell receptor (beta chain) was sequenced within a study of CD8 T cells in Susac syndrome. CDR1 is MNHEY, CDR2 SVGAGI, per germline. CDR3 length: 16 amino acids. V lost 0 bases to trimming and J lost 3 bases, with 15 bases between them. Reverse transcription of about 0.5 to 1 ug RNA was carried out with random hexamers. Amplification of TCR beta CDR3 by immunoSEQ multiplex PCR spanned 54 Vbeta and 13 Jbeta. TCRdb passed the immunoSEQ multiplex PCR reads through MiXCR, listing each CDR3 protein once. Of hundreds of thousands of distinct CDR3 sequences listed, 70% to 90% are singletons. Sequenced sample: CD8+ T cells from PBMCs. The chain combines TRBV6-5 with TRBJ2-7; unclear D gene. The receptor comes from a human donor with multiple sclerosis. In DNA, the CDR3 is TGTGCCAGCAGTTACTCTGACGGCAAGGTGGGCTACGAGCAGTACTTC. It translates to CASSYSDGKVGYEQYF.